What follows are 8 T cell receptor beta chains derived from one specimen sequenced in a study of blood T cell repertoires in COVID-19. The assay was immunoSEQ multiplex PCR, and TCRdb's table has in-frame clones only and misses some. The profile shows 490,000 or so clones, 70% to 90% of them singletons. The specimen was PBMCs or T cells enriched from blood (not recorded which). These receptors were collected from a woman between 55 and 75 years old who had recovered from COVID-19.

Note on this clone: Possible read error: a much larger clone is one base away. This chain uses TRBV11-3 with TRBJ1-4; TRBD1 matches 10 bases. Germline values: CDR1 SGHNT, CDR2 YENEEA. V was pared by 5 bases and J by 5 bases, with 5 bases of the junction left unmatched. The CDR3 has 15 residues. Here the CDR3 DNA reads TGTGCCAGCAGCCCCCCGGGACAGGGGAATGAAAAACTGTTTTTT. It encodes CASSPPGQGNEKLFF.

The genes are TRBV7-8 and TRBJ2-2; perhaps TRBD2 as D (6 bases). V was cut by 1 base and J by 0 bases, with 27 bases left in between. CDR1 and CDR2 from the germline V gene are SGHVS and FQNEAQ. CDR3 length: 22 amino acids. CDR3: CASSLGVYATEGEYANTGELFF. The CDR3 region has the DNA TGTGCCAGCAGCTTAGGGGTCTACGCTACGGAGGGTGAATATGCGAACACCGGGGAGCTGTTTTTT.

The V and J genes are TRBV28 and TRBJ1-2; 11 bases line up with TRBD1. V was pared by 5 bases and J by 6 bases, with 8 bases of the junction left unmatched. From germline, CDR1 is MDHEN and CDR2 SYDVKM. This CDR3 has 15 amino acids. The CDR3 coding sequence is TGTGCCAGCAGTCCCTGGACAGGGGGCATGAATGGCTACACCTTC. Translated, it gives CASSPWTGGMNGYTF.

Comment on this clone: At the DNA level, this CDR3 is encoded by other sequences in the same sample as well. This chain links TRBV18 with TRBJ1-5; D unclear. Germline values: CDR1 KGHSH, CDR2 LQKENI. The CDR3 extends over 14 amino acids. Deletions cut 2 bases from V and 2 bases from J, with 7 bases between. The CDR3 here is CASSPAGGNQPQHF. The CDR3 DNA is TGTGCCAGCTCACCAGCCGGAGGCAATCAGCCCCAGCATTTT. Drawing the rest from reference TRBV18 and TRBJ1-5, the complete variable domain is NAGVMQNPRHLVRRRGQEARLRCSPMKGHSHVYWYRQLPEEGLKFMVYLQKENIIDESGMPKERFSAEFPKEGPSILRIQQVVRGDSAAYFCASSPAGGNQPQHFGDGTRLSIL.

The rearrangement uses TRBV2 and TRBJ1-6, with 8 bases that match TRBD1. CDR1 is SNHLY and CDR2 is FYNNEI in the germline V gene. Germline trimming cut 6 bases from V and 12 bases from J; bases unmatched to any gene: 10. The CDR3 runs 14 residues. The CDR3 spells CASRSLGTGVPLHF. CDR3 nucleotides: TGTGCCAGCAGGTCACTAGGGACAGGTGTACCCCTCCACTTT.

The chain uses TRBV19 and TRBJ2-2; 7 bases are a match to TRBD1. V was pared by 6 bases and J by 0 bases, with 4 bases of the junction left unmatched. Germline CDR1 reads LNHDA; CDR2 reads SQIVND (reference sequence). This CDR3 has 15 residues. This CDR3 reads CASRPGTANTGELFF. CDR3 sequence (DNA): TGTGCCAGTAGGCCCGGGACAGCGAACACCGGGGAGCTGTTTTTT. The full variable domain, in which reference TRBV19 and TRBJ2-2 provide the parts outside the CDR3, is DGGITQSPKYLFRKEGQNVTLSCEQNLNHDAMYWYRQDPGQGLRLIYYSQIVNDFQKGDIAEGYSVSREKKESFPLTVTSAQKNPTAFYLCASRPGTANTGELFFGEGSRLTVL.

The V and J genes are TRBV11-2 and TRBJ2-7, with TRBD2 matching 8 bases. V shed 3 bases, J shed 3 bases, and the junction held 7 bases outside the gene matches. The CDR3 totals 15 residues. Germline loops: CDR1 SGHAT, CDR2 FQNNGV. The CDR3 DNA reads as TGTGCCAGCAGCTTGGGACCTACTAGCGGCTACGAGCAGTACGTC. This codes for CASSLGPTSGYEQYV.

This clone was counted once. Other DNA sequences in this sample translate to the same CDR3. The chain couples TRBV6-5 to TRBJ2-5; tentatively, D is TRBD2 (6 bases). CDR1 is MNHEY, CDR2 SVGAGI, per germline. V was shortened by 8 bases and J by 4 bases, with 14 bases between the two germline ends. The CDR3 contains 13 residues. The CDR3 sequence is CASSKRVVETQYF. In nucleotides, the CDR3 is TGTGCCAGCTCTAAGCGGGTAGTAGAGACCCAGTACTTC.